One and the same sample provided the 21 T cell receptor beta chains below, sequenced in a study of blood T cell repertoires in COVID-19. Profiled with immunoSEQ multiplex PCR; TCRdb holds only in-frame clones, not every one. The profile shows 540,000 or so clones, roughly 91% of them singletons. Sequenced material: peripheral blood. These receptors came from a woman in her forties or fifties with COVID-19, enrolled during active disease.

The V gene is TRBV13, the J gene TRBJ2-2; D is possibly TRBD2 (6 bases). This CDR3 spans 15 amino acids. Trimming took off 1 base at V and 6 bases at J, with 12 bases between the two ends. CDR1 is PRHDT and CDR2 is FYEKMQ in the germline V gene (reference sequence). For the CDR3, the DNA is TGTGCCAGCAGCTTAGAAACTAGCTGGGCCGGGGAGCTGTTTTTT. Translated: CASSLETSWAGELFF.

This rearrangement joins TRBV27 to TRBJ2-1, with 7 bases fitting TRBD1. Germline lookup yields CDR1 MNHEY and CDR2 SMNVEV (reference sequence). V shed 8 bases, J shed 2 bases, and the junction held 6 bases outside the gene matches. The CDR3 consists of 14 residues. As DNA, the CDR3 is TGTGCCAGCGCGGACAGGTGGGCCTACAATGAGCAGTTCTTC. Translation: CASADRWAYNEQFF.

The V gene is TRBV3-1 (or the pseudogene TRBV3-2), the J gene TRBJ2-3; maybe TRBD2 (5 bases). This CDR3 is built from 13 residues. The ends were cut back, 8 bases at V and 2 bases at J, with 11 bases in the middle. The germline gives CDR1 LGHDT, CDR2 YNNKEL (reference sequence). The CDR3, as DNA: TGTGCCAGCGAGGGCGTAACCACAGATACGCAGTATTTT. Residues: CASEGVTTDTQYF.

The chain links TRBV9 to TRBJ1-2; tentative D call: TRBD1 (6 bases). The CDR3 loop spans 15 amino acids. Trimming cost V 0 bases and J 5 bases, with 14 bases left between them. Per the germline V gene, CDR1 is SGDLS and CDR2 is YYNGEE. The CDR3 bases are TGTGCCAGCAGCGTAGAACCTGCTCAGGGGTATGGCTACACCTTC. As protein: CASSVEPAQGYGYTF.

The chain has TRBV27 and TRBJ2-3, with 8 bases that match TRBD2. The germline CDR1 and CDR2 sequences are MNHEY and SMNVEV (reference sequence). This CDR3 spans 14 amino acids. V was pared by 10 bases and J by 8 bases, with 14 bases of the junction left unmatched. The chain's CDR3 is CATLDVHGGGTQYF. DNA for the CDR3: TGTGCCACCTTGGACGTACACGGGGGGGGTACGCAGTATTTT.

The genes are TRBV11-1 and TRBJ1-5, with a weak D call TRBD1 (5 bases). V lost 0 bases, J lost 8 bases, and 14 bases lay in between. The CDR3 is 15 amino acids. Germline loops: CDR1 SGHAT, CDR2 FQDESV (reference sequence). The CDR3 bases are TGTGCCAGCAGCTTAGCGGGGGGGGTTGGGGAGCCCCAGCATTTT. It specifies CASSLAGGVGEPQHF.

The chain is built from TRBV11-2 and TRBJ1-2; D is perhaps TRBD1 (6 bases). The V gene lost 5 bases and the J gene lost 5 bases, with 15 bases spanning the gap. CDR3 length: 14 residues. Germline loops: CDR1 SGHAT, CDR2 FQNNGV. DNA of the CDR3: TGTGCCAGCAGCCTGCCAGGGGCAAGTTATGGCTACACCTTC. This codes for CASSLPGASYGYTF.

The chain joins TRBV30 to TRBJ2-7; tentative D call: TRBD2 (5 bases). Per germline, CDR1 GTSNPN and CDR2 SVGIG (reference sequence). This CDR3 is 11 amino acids long. V lost 0 bases to trimming and J lost 10 bases, with 10 bases between them. The CDR3 region is CAWSVTGRQYF. The CDR3, as DNA: TGTGCCTGGAGTGTAACGGGAAGACAGTACTTC.

The V gene is TRBV6-1, the J gene TRBJ1-2, with D possibly TRBD1 on 5 matching bases. Germline lookup yields CDR1 MNHNS and CDR2 SASEGT. This CDR3 has 13 residues. V was shortened by 0 bases and J by 9 bases, with 11 bases between the two germline ends. The CDR3 here is CASSEAKGRSYTF. CDR3 nucleotide sequence: TGTGCCAGCAGTGAAGCTAAGGGGCGAAGCTACACCTTC.

This chain uses TRBV6-5 with TRBJ1-6; 7 nucleotides match TRBD1. Germline V CDR1 and CDR2: MNHEY, SVGAGI. CDR3 length: 15 residues. The V and J ends lost 4 bases and 6 bases, in that order; junction bases with no gene match: 6. CDR3 protein: CASSSGTDFNSPLHF. The CDR3 DNA reads TGTGCCAGCAGTTCCGGGACAGATTTTAATTCACCCCTCCACTTT.

The V gene is TRBV3-1 (or the pseudogene TRBV3-2), the J gene TRBJ1-5; D is perhaps TRBD1 (5 bases). This CDR3 comprises 14 residues. Germline V CDR1 and CDR2: LGHDT, YNNKEL (reference sequence). Trimming cost V 4 bases and J 6 bases, with 13 bases left between them. Here the CDR3 DNA reads TGTGCCAGCAGCCCAACCCAGGGACTTCAGCCCCAGCATTTT. This codes for CASSPTQGLQPQHF.

The V call is TRBV9, the J call TRBJ2-7; 9 bases map to TRBD1. The CDR3 has 14 residues. V lost 4 bases and J lost 5; bases outside the gene matches: 7. The germline CDR1 and CDR2 sequences are SGDLS and YYNGEE. CDR3 sequence: CASSPGTGLHEQYF. The CDR3 DNA follows: TGTGCCAGCAGCCCCGGGACAGGGCTCCACGAGCAGTACTTC.

The rearrangement joins TRBV6-4 to TRBJ1-1, with D uncertain. The CDR3 covers 13 residues. Trimming stripped 5 bases from V and 0 bases from J, with 7 bases between. The V gene's germline CDR1 is MRHNA and CDR2 SNTAGT. DNA for the CDR3: TGTGCCAGCAGTCAGGCTCTGAACACTGAAGCTTTCTTT. Translation: CASSQALNTEAFF.

J is TRBJ1-3 and V is TRBV10-2, with unresolved D. The germline gives CDR1 WSHSY, CDR2 SAAADI. V lost 6 bases, J lost 4 bases, and 16 bases lay in between. The length of the CDR3 is 15 residues. In DNA form, the CDR3 reads TGCGCCAGCAGGTCTGATACCGACGGGGGAAACACCATATATTTT. It yields the protein CASRSDTDGGNTIYF.

V gene TRBV6-5 combines with J gene TRBJ1-1; D uncertain. Germline assignment: CDR1 MNHEY and CDR2 SVGAGI. The CDR3 has 14 amino acids. Trimming took off 6 bases at V and 3 bases at J, with 14 bases between the two ends. CDR3 bases: TGTGCCAGCAGACTCGGGGAAGGGCACACTGAAGCTTTCTTT. This translates into CASRLGEGHTEAFF.

This chain links TRBV5-4 with TRBJ1-3; 7 bases agree with TRBD1. The CDR3 has 14 amino acids. Trimming removed 2 bases from V and 4 bases from J; junction bases left unmatched: 3. CDR1 is SGHNT, CDR2 YYREEE, per germline (reference sequence). DNA for the CDR3: TGTGCCAGCAGCTTACAGGGGTACGGAAACACCATATATTTT. Translating it yields CASSLQGYGNTIYF. Full variable domain (remainder filled in from reference TRBV5-4 and TRBJ1-3): ETGVTQSPTHLIKTRGQQVTLRCSSQSGHNTVSWYQQALGQGPQFIFQYYREEENGRGNFPPRFSGLQFPNYSSELNVNALELDDSALYLCASSLQGYGNTIYFGEGSWLTVV.

This sequence joins TRBV29-1 and TRBJ1-4; TRBD1 agrees at 9 bases. The V gene end was trimmed by 7 bases and the J gene end by 12 bases; junction bases not matched to a gene: 6. CDR1 is SQVTM and CDR2 is ANQGSEA in the germline V gene. The CDR3 has 11 residues. The CDR3 DNA is TGCAGCGCCGAAGGGGACAGGGAACTGTTTTTT. Its translation is CSAEGDRELFF.

The chain joins TRBV28 to TRBJ1-2; 9 bases line up with TRBD1. The CDR3 consists of 15 residues. The germline gives CDR1 MDHEN, CDR2 SYDVKM. V lost 4 bases to trimming and J lost 6 bases; unmatched junction nucleotides: 9. The DNA of the CDR3 is TGTGCCAGCAGTTCTAGTGACAGGGGGTTTGATGGCTACACCTTC. As protein: CASSSSDRGFDGYTF.

The chain couples TRBV5-5 to TRBJ1-2; TRBD1 is a possible D gene (6 bases). The CDR3 length is 14 residues. Looked up from germline, CDR1 is SGHKS and CDR2 is YYEKEE (reference sequence). The V end was cut by 5 bases, the J end by 1 base, with 12 bases between. The CDR3: CASSYLDSNYGYTF. The CDR3 nucleotides are TGTGCCAGCAGTTACCTGGACAGTAACTATGGCTACACCTTC.

The V and J genes are TRBV21-1 and TRBJ1-2. TRBV21-1 is a pseudogene. The CDR3 loop spans 12 amino acids. DNA of the CDR3: TGTGCCAGCAGGACTAAATCCCATGGCTACACCTTC. Protein sequence: CASRTKSHGYTF.

The chain is built from TRBV2 and TRBJ2-1; possible D gene TRBD1, 5 bases. With 6 bases removed from V and 4 bases from J, the gap between germline ends came to 10 bases. Germline CDR1 and CDR2: SNHLY and FYNNEI. This CDR3 is built from 13 residues. For the CDR3, the DNA is TGTGCCAGCAGACAGGCCCCATACAATGAGCAGTTCTTC. Translation: CASRQAPYNEQFF.